The 8 T cell receptor beta chains below were found in one sample sequenced in a study of T cells in Graves' hyperthyroidism and ophthalmopathy (dated by TCRdb to between 2019 and 2020). The receptor library was made with multiplex PCR. The run used an Illumina HiSeq 2000. The TCR beta CDR3 regions were amplified from the RNA transcripts. For the first round of RT-PCR on the TCR CDR3, the HTBI primer set was used together with the Qiagen OneStep RT-PCR kit. In TCRdb, the public reads were trimmed at Q25 with fastp and aligned with MiXCR, with productive beta chains retained. Entries are consolidated by CDR3 protein sequence, retaining the most common genes and DNA. The sample profile shows fewer than 350,000 distinct CDR3 sequences; approximately 15% of them were found once. In total, the top ten clones hold 7% to 9% of the sample. Material for sequencing was blood. Every receptor here comes from a woman aged 40 to 50 with Graves' hyperthyroidism.

At least ten counts were recorded for this clonotype. The genes are TRBV20-1 and TRBJ2-4; D is uncertain. The CDR3 is 11 residues long. V lost 3 bases and J lost 6, with 6 bases in between. CDR1 and CDR2 from the germline V gene are DFQATT and SNEGSKA (reference sequence). The CDR3 coding sequence is TGCAGTGCTAGCGTGGCAAACATTCAGTACTTC. Translating gives CSASVANIQYF.

Regarding this clonotype: The junction departs from germline at one end; a sequencing error may be responsible. The rearrangement links TRBV18 to TRBJ2-7; TRBD2 aligns across 13 bases. The germline CDR1 and CDR2 sequences are KGHSH and LQKENI. This CDR3 spans 16 amino acids. CDR3 protein: CASSPRTSGSSYGQYF. For the CDR3, the DNA is TGTGCCAGCTCACCAAGGACTAGCGGGAGCTCCTACGGGCAGTACTTC.

V is TRBV28 and J is TRBJ1-2; 8 bases map to TRBD1. J was trimmed by 7 bases and V by 3 bases; bases with no gene match: 7. This CDR3 is 14 amino acids long. From germline, CDR1 is MDHEN and CDR2 SYDVKM. The CDR3 DNA reads TGTGCCAGCAGTTTGTGGACAGGGACGAGTGGCTACACCTTC. It translates to CASSLWTGTSGYTF.

This chain uses TRBV20-1 with TRBJ1-6, with 8 bases identical to TRBD1. Germline V gives CDR1 DFQATT, CDR2 SNEGSKA (reference sequence). V was pared by 0 bases and J by 7 bases, with 2 bases of the junction left unmatched. The CDR3 covers 14 residues. The DNA of the CDR3 is TGCAGTGCTAGAGAACAGGGGGAGAATTCACCCCTCCACTTT. Translating it yields CSAREQGENSPLHF.

This clonotype occurred many times. The rearrangement joins TRBV12-3 or TRBV12-4 to TRBJ2-3; D call uncertain. V was pared by 5 bases and J by 4 bases, with 13 bases between. The CDR3 has 14 residues. DNA of the CDR3: TGTGCCAGCAGTCCAATAAGGGCGGCAGATACGCAGTATTTT. Translating gives CASSPIRAADTQYF.

The table lists this clonotype with a few counts. The rearrangement joins TRBV6-1 to TRBJ1-3; D unclear. This CDR3 has 14 residues. The germline gives CDR1 MNHNS, CDR2 SASEGT. V lost 6 bases to trimming and J lost 0 bases, with 9 bases between them. The CDR3: CASRPDNSGNTIYF. CDR3 bases: TGTGCCAGCAGACCCGACAACTCTGGAAACACCATATATTTT.

The table lists this clonotype with many counts. This chain connects TRBV20-1 to TRBJ2-3; D may match TRBD1 or TRBD2 (6 bases each). There are 15 residues in the CDR3. Between the trimmed V and J ends, which lost 5 bases and 5 bases, there was a span of 20 bases. Per germline, CDR1 DFQATT and CDR2 SNEGSKA (reference sequence). This chain's CDR3 is CSASDSRGGGDTQYF. The CDR3, as DNA: TGCAGTGCTTCAGACTCCAGAGGAGGGGGAGATACGCAGTATTTT.

This clonotype was counted many times. The chain uses TRBV10-3 and TRBJ2-2; no clear D. The CDR3 covers 15 residues. Germline values: CDR1 ENHRY, CDR2 SYGVKD. Trimming removed 3 bases from V and 5 bases from J, with 13 bases in between. The CDR3 sequence is CAISDRTRRTGELFF. The CDR3 DNA is TGTGCCATCAGTGACCGGACGAGAAGGACCGGGGAGCTGTTTTTT.